This TCR beta chain derives from a study of T cells in Graves' hyperthyroidism and ophthalmopathy. This clonotype was seen a few times. TCR beta CDR3 sequences were amplified from RNA transcripts. HTBI primers were the set used in a first-round RT-PCR of the TCR CDR3. TCRdb reprocessed the multiplex PCR reads with MiXCR, giving one entry per CDR3 protein. The table shows about 520,000 distinct CDR3 sequences, with more than 20% occurring only once. In germline, CDR1 is DFQATT, CDR2 SNEGSKA (reference sequence). Trimming took 6 bases from V and 2 from J, leaving 13 bases between them. The CDR3 has 13 residues.

The chain is built from TRBV20-1 and TRBJ2-5; either TRBD1 or TRBD2 may supply D (6 bases each). This TCR was sampled from a man younger than 35 with Graves' hyperthyroidism. Sequencing was done on a sample of blood. CDR3: CSAPRGVQETQYF. CDR3 nucleotide sequence: TGCAGTGCCCCGAGGGGGGTTCAAGAGACCCAGTACTTC.